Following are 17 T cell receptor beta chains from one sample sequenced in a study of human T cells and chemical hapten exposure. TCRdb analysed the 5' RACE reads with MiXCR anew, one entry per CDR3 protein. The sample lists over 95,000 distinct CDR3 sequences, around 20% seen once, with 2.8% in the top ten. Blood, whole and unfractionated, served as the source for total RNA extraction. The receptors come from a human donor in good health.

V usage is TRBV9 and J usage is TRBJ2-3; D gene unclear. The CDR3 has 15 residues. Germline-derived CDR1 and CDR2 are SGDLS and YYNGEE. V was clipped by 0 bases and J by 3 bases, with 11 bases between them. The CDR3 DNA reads TGTGCCAGCAGCGTAGGTATCCCGAATACAGATACGCAGTATTTT. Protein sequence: CASSVGIPNTDTQYF.

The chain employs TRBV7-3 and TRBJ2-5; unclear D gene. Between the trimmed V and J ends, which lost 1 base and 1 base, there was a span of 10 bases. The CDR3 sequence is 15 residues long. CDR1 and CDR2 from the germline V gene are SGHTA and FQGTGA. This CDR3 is CASSLSSSRQETQYF. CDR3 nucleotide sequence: TGTGCCAGCAGCTTAAGTTCTTCACGCCAAGAGACCCAGTACTTC.

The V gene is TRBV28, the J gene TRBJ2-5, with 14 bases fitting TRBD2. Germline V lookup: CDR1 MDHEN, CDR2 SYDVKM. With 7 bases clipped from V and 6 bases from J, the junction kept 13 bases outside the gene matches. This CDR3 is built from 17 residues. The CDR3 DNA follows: TGTGCCAGCACCATCTTTCTTGGGACTAGCGGGAGTCAGACCCAGTACTTC. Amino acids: CASTIFLGTSGSQTQYF.

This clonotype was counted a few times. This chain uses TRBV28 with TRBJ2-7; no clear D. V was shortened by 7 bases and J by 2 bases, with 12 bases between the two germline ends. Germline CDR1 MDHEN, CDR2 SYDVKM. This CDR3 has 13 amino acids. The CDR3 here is CASNTAFPYEQYF. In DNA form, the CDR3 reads TGTGCCAGCAATACGGCCTTCCCCTACGAGCAGTACTTC.

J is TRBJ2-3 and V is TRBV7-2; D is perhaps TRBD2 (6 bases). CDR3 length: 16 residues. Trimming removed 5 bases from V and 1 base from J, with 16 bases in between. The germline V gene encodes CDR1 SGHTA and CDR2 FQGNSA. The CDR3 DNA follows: TGTGCCAGCAGCCCCAGTGGGACTCGAGGCACAGATACGCAGTATTTT. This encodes CASSPSGTRGTDTQYF.

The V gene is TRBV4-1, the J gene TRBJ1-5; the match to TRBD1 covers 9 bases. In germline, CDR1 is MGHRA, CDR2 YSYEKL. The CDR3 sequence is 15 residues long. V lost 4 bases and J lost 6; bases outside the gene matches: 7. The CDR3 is CASSRADRGGQPQHF. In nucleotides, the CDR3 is TGCGCCAGCAGCCGGGCGGACAGGGGAGGTCAGCCCCAGCATTTT.

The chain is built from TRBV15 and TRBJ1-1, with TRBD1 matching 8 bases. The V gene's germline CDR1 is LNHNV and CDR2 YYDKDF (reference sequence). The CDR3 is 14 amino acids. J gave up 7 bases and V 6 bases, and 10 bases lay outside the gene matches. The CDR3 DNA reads TGTGCCACCAGAGCCAGGACAGGGACCTTTGAAGCTTTCTTT. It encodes CATRARTGTFEAFF.

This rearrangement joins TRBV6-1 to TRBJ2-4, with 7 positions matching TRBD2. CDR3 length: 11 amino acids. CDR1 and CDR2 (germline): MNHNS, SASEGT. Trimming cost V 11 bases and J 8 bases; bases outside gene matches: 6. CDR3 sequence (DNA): TGTGCCTCCACTAGCGCGGACATTCAGTACTTC. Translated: CASTSADIQYF.

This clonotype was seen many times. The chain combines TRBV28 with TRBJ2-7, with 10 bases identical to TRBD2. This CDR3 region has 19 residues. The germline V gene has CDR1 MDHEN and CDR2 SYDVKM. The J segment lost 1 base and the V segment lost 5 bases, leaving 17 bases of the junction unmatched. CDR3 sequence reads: CASSQSSSGRVEGSYEQYF. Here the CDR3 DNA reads TGTGCCAGCAGTCAGTCTTCTAGCGGGAGAGTCGAAGGGTCCTACGAGCAGTACTTC.

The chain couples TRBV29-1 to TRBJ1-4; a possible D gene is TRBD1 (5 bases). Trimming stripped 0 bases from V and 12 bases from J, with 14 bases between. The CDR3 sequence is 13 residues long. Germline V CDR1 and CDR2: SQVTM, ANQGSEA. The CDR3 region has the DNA TGCAGCGTTGAAGATTTCCAGGGTGAGGAACTGTTTTTT. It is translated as CSVEDFQGEELFF.

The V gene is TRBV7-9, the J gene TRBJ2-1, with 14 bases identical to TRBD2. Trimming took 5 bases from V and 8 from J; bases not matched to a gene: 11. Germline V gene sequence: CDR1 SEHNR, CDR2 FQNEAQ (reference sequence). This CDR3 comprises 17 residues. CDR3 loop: CASSLFLTSGRAHEQFF. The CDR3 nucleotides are TGTGCCAGCAGCCTATTTCTGACTAGCGGGAGGGCCCATGAGCAGTTCTTC.

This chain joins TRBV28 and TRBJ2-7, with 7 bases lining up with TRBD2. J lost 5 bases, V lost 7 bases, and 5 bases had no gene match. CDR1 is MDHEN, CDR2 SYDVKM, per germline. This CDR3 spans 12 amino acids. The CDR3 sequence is CASKTSTHEQYF. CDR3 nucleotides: TGTGCCAGCAAGACTAGCACCCACGAGCAGTACTTC.

The CDR3 nucleotides are TGTGCCAGCAGTCTGTCCAGCGGACCCACAGATACGCAGTATTTT. The encoded protein is CASSLSSGPTDTQYF. The V gene is TRBV11-1, the J gene TRBJ2-3, with D maybe TRBD2 (5 bases). V lost 6 bases to trimming and J lost 2 bases, with 15 bases between them. Germline lookup yields CDR1 SGHAT and CDR2 FQDESV (reference sequence). The CDR3 has 15 amino acids.

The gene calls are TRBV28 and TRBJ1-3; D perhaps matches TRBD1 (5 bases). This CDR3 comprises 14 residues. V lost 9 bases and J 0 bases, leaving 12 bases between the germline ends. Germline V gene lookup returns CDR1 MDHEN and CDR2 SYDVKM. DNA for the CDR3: TGTGCCAGTTCGGCAGGGTCCTCTGGAAACACCATATATTTT. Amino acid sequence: CASSAGSSGNTIYF. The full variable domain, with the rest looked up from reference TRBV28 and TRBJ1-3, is DVKVTQSSRYLVKRTGEKVFLECVQDMDHENMFWYRQDPGLGLRLIYFSYDVKMKEKGDIPEGYSVSREKKERFSLILESASTNQTSMYLCASSAGSSGNTIYFGEGSWLTVV.

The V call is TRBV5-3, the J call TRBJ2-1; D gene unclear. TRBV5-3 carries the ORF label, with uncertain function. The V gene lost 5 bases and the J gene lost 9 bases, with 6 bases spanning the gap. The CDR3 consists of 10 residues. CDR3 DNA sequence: TGTGCCAGAAGGTGGGGTGAGCAGTTCTTC. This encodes CARRWGEQFF.

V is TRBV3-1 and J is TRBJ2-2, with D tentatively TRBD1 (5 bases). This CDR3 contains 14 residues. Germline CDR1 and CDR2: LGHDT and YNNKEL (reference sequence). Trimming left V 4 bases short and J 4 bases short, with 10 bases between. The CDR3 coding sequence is TGTGCCAGCAGCCGCCGACAGACCACCGGGGAGCTGTTTTTT. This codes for CASSRRQTTGELFF.

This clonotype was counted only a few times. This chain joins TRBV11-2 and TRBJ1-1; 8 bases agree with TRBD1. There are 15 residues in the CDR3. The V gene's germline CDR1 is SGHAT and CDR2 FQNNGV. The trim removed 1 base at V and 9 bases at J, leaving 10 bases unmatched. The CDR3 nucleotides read TGTGCCAGCAGCTTAGCAGGACAGGGTAAAAAAAAAGCTTTCTTT. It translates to CASSLAGQGKKKAFF.